This T cell receptor (beta chain) was sequenced for a study of T cell changes during pregnancy in multiple sclerosis. The CDR3 loop spans 13 amino acids. CDR1 is LNHDA, CDR2 SQIVND, per germline (reference sequence). Germline trimming cut 1 base from V and 10 bases from J; bases unmatched to any gene: 3. Data came from immunoSEQ multiplex PCR; TCRdb stores just in-frame clones and leaves some out. The table shows tens of thousands of clones, with 94% occurring only once. Here the sequenced sample was CD4+ T cells from peripheral blood mononuclear cells, taken in the second trimester of pregnancy. This rearrangement joins TRBV19 to TRBJ2-1, with 8 bases that match TRBD1. This receptor was obtained from a female donor with multiple sclerosis, enrolled in a pregnancy study. The CDR3 DNA is TGTGCCAGTAGTATAGGCAGGGGGCGGGAGCAGTTCTTC. This sequence encodes CASSIGRGREQFF.